These 30 T cell receptor beta chains originate from one sample sequenced in a study of T cell changes during pregnancy in multiple sclerosis. Using immunoSEQ multiplex PCR, the repertoire was profiled, and TCRdb retains in-frame clones only, with some absent. The data contain 60,000 to 90,000 clones, roughly 91% of them seen just once; the ten biggest clones take up around 2.6%. Sample: peripheral blood, taken after pregnancy. These receptors were collected from a female donor in good health, enrolled as a control in a pregnancy study.

The chain combines TRBV6-1 with TRBJ1-1, with a weak D call TRBD1 (5 bases). This CDR3 contains 15 residues. Trimming took 2 bases from V and 3 from J, leaving 13 bases between them. The germline gives CDR1 MNHNS, CDR2 SASEGT. The DNA of the CDR3 is TGTGCCAGCAGTGAATACGCGACAGTTCACACTGAAGCTTTCTTT. As protein: CASSEYATVHTEAFF.

This sequence joins TRBV5-4 and TRBJ1-2, with a tentative D call TRBD1 (6 bases). Trimming pared 4 bases from V and 4 bases from J, leaving 14 bases between. The germline gives CDR1 SGHNT, CDR2 YYREEE (reference sequence). The CDR3 extends over 14 amino acids. The CDR3 region is CASSDNRAGYGYTF. CDR3 DNA sequence: TGTGCCAGCAGCGATAACAGGGCGGGCTATGGCTACACCTTC. The entire variable domain, with the rest obtained from reference TRBV5-4 and TRBJ1-2, is as follows: ETGVTQSPTHLIKTRGQQVTLRCSSQSGHNTVSWYQQALGQGPQFIFQYYREEENGRGNFPPRFSGLQFPNYSSELNVNALELDDSALYLCASSDNRAGYGYTFGSGTRLTVV.

The V call is TRBV13, the J call TRBJ2-7; D is unclear. Germline V CDR1 and CDR2: PRHDT, FYEKMQ (reference sequence). The CDR3 loop spans 16 amino acids. Deletions cut 5 bases from V and 2 bases from J, with 19 bases between. The chain's CDR3 is CASSHHRTDLPYEQYF. The CDR3 nucleotides are TGTGCCAGCAGCCATCACCGAACAGACCTACCCTACGAGCAGTACTTC.

The rearrangement uses TRBV28 and TRBJ1-2; D remains unclear. The CDR3 sequence is 19 residues long. The V gene lost 3 bases and the J gene lost 2 bases, with 25 bases spanning the gap. CDR1 is MDHEN and CDR2 is SYDVKM in the germline V gene. CDR3 residues: CASSFSRGIYPTRNYGYTF. The CDR3 nucleotides read TGTGCCAGCAGTTTCTCTAGAGGAATATACCCAACTCGAAACTATGGCTACACCTTC.

The V call is TRBV6-4, the J call TRBJ2-3; D uncertain. V lost 2 bases and J lost 0, with 6 bases in between. The germline V gene encodes CDR1 MRHNA and CDR2 SNTAGT. The CDR3 length is 14 residues. CDR3 coding DNA: TGTGCCAGCAGTGACCTAGGCAGCACAGATACGCAGTATTTT. This gives the protein CASSDLGSTDTQYF.

Here the CDR3 reads CASSFSEREGPETQYF. The DNA of the CDR3 is TGTGCCAGCAGTTTCTCAGAGCGGGAGGGCCCGGAGACCCAGTACTTC. This chain uses TRBV28 with TRBJ2-5; TRBD2 matches 10 bases. Germline V gene data show CDR1 as MDHEN and CDR2 as SYDVKM. Trimming at V came to 3 bases and at J to 5 bases, leaving 9 bases not matched to a gene. The CDR3 consists of 16 residues.

Here the CDR3 reads CASSASTTPDTGELFF. Here the CDR3 DNA reads TGTGCCAGCAGCGCCTCTACTACCCCGGACACCGGGGAGCTGTTTTTT. The rearrangement uses TRBV9 and TRBJ2-2; D gene uncertain. This CDR3 comprises 16 residues. The germline CDR1 and CDR2 sequences are SGDLS and YYNGEE. Trimming took 3 bases from V and 3 from J, leaving 15 bases between them.

This clone was observed once. The chain links TRBV27 to TRBJ2-5, with TRBD2 matching over 11 bases. Germline CDR1 and CDR2: MNHEY and SMNVEV (reference sequence). V gave up 4 bases and J gave up 5 bases; unmatched junction bases: 6. This CDR3 has 15 residues. CDR3 protein: CASSSLAGARETQYF. The CDR3 DNA sequence: TGTGCCAGCAGTTCACTAGCGGGGGCTAGGGAGACCCAGTACTTC.

The chain uses TRBV18 and TRBJ2-7, with D possibly being TRBD2 (5 bases). This CDR3 is built from 14 residues. Trimming removed 3 bases at V and 2 bases at J, with 11 bases between. CDR1 KGHSH and CDR2 LQKENI come from the germline V gene. CDR3 coding DNA: TGTGCCAGCTCACCGGGCGCGGGTACCTACGAGCAGTACTTC. Translated, it gives CASSPGAGTYEQYF. Combining the CDR3 with reference TRBV18 and TRBJ2-7 gives the whole variable domain NAGVMQNPRHLVRRRGQEARLRCSPMKGHSHVYWYRQLPEEGLKFMVYLQKENIIDESGMPKERFSAEFPKEGPSILRIQQVVRGDSAAYFCASSPGAGTYEQYFGPGTRLTVT.

The chain uses TRBV30 and TRBJ1-2; D might be TRBD1 (5 bases). Trimming took 7 bases from V and 4 from J, leaving 16 bases between them. CDR1 and CDR2 from the germline V gene are GTSNPN and SVGIG (reference sequence). There are 13 residues in the CDR3. The CDR3 reads CASAGGGGYGYTF. For the CDR3, the DNA is TGTGCCTCGGCCGGGGGAGGCGGCTATGGCTACACCTTC.

This sequence joins TRBV28 and TRBJ1-5, with D unresolved. The CDR3 consists of 15 residues. Between the trimmed V and J ends, which lost 4 bases and 3 bases, there was a span of 13 bases. The germline gives CDR1 MDHEN, CDR2 SYDVKM. The CDR3 region is CASSSKTGINQPQHF. The CDR3 nucleotides are TGTGCCAGCAGTTCCAAGACTGGTATCAATCAGCCCCAGCATTTT.

V gene TRBV19 combines with J gene TRBJ2-3; 10 nucleotides line up with TRBD2. The CDR3 extends over 16 amino acids. Germline V CDR1 and CDR2: LNHDA, SQIVND (reference sequence). J gave up 2 bases and V 3 bases, and 5 bases lay outside the gene matches. The CDR3 DNA follows: TGTGCCAGTAGTATTGAGCGGGGGGGCGACACAGATACGCAGTATTTT. Translated: CASSIERGGDTDTQYF.

This rearrangement joins TRBV7-9 to TRBJ1-2; D possibly corresponds to TRBD1 (6 bases). Germline lookup yields CDR1 SEHNR and CDR2 FQNEAQ (reference sequence). The V and J ends lost 5 bases and 0 bases respectively, with 16 bases between them. The CDR3 is made up of 16 amino acids. In DNA form, the CDR3 reads TGTGCCAGCAGCCAACAGGGAACAGCTCCTAACTATGGCTACACCTTC. Protein sequence: CASSQQGTAPNYGYTF.

The chain has TRBV5-6 and TRBJ1-2, with D unresolved. Germline CDR1 SGHDT, CDR2 YYEEEE. V was clipped by 10 bases and J by 2 bases, with 12 bases between them. The CDR3 has 12 amino acids. The DNA of the CDR3 is TGTGCCCCCCCGCCCAGAAACTATGGCTACACCTTC. Translation: CAPPPRNYGYTF. Complete variable domain (other parts from reference TRBV5-6 and TRBJ1-2): DAGVTQSPTHLIKTRGQQVTLRCSPKSGHDTVSWYQQALGQGPQFIFQYYEEEERQRGNFPDRFSGHQFPNYSSELNVNALLLGDSALYLCAPPPRNYGYTFGSGTRLTVV.

This clone was counted between two and nine times. The chain has TRBV2 and TRBJ2-2; D possibly corresponds to TRBD2 (5 bases). The CDR3 has 16 residues. CDR1 and CDR2 (germline): SNHLY, FYNNEI. V was cut by 4 bases and J by 0 bases, with 12 bases left in between. The CDR3 nucleotides are TGTGCCAGCAGTGGCCCTCGGGGATCGAACACCGGGGAGCTGTTTTTT. This gives the protein CASSGPRGSNTGELFF.

This rearrangement joins TRBV4-3 to TRBJ2-7; 9 nucleotides line up with TRBD2. The J segment lost 2 bases and the V segment lost 1 base, leaving 6 bases of the junction unmatched. The CDR3 covers 16 residues. CDR1 is LGHNA and CDR2 is YSLEER in the germline V gene. The CDR3 loop reads CASSQVPAGGPYEQYF. The CDR3 coding sequence is TGCGCCAGCAGCCAAGTTCCAGCGGGAGGCCCCTACGAGCAGTACTTC.

This chain uses TRBV5-1 with TRBJ2-7; D uncertain. CDR1 and CDR2 (germline): SGHRS, YFSETQ. V lost 0 bases, J lost 3 bases, and 7 bases lay in between. The CDR3 has 13 amino acids. The CDR3 coding sequence is TGCGCCAGCAGCTTGGATCAAAACTACGAGCAGTACTTC. Protein sequence: CASSLDQNYEQYF.

V gene TRBV15 combines with J gene TRBJ1-1; tentative D call: TRBD1 (6 bases). Between the trimmed V and J ends, which lost 6 bases and 12 bases, there was a span of 23 bases. This CDR3 region has 14 residues. Germline V CDR1 and CDR2: LNHNV, YYDKDF (reference sequence). The CDR3 DNA reads TGTGCCACCAGTAGACTTACAGGGTCCCCCTGGTCTTTCTTT. It yields the protein CATSRLTGSPWSFF.

CDR3 in amino acids: CASSETPRPEAFF. As DNA, the CDR3 is TGTGCCAGCAGCGAGACACCGCGACCCGAAGCTTTCTTT. V is TRBV9 and J is TRBJ1-1; no reliable D call. Per the germline V gene, CDR1 is SGDLS and CDR2 is YYNGEE. V dropped 3 bases and J dropped 8 bases, with 14 bases sitting between them. This CDR3 has 13 amino acids. The full variable domain, rest sourced from reference TRBV9 and TRBJ1-1, is DSGVTQTPKHLITATGQRVTLRCSPRSGDLSVYWYQQSLDQGLQFLIQYYNGEERAKGNILERFSAQQFPDLHSELNLSSLELGDSALYFCASSETPRPEAFFGQGTRLTVV.

The V and J genes are TRBV6-6 and TRBJ2-7, with 7 bases lining up with TRBD2. Germline loops: CDR1 MNHNY, CDR2 SVGAGI (reference sequence). The CDR3 is 12 residues long. V was pared by 8 bases and J by 3 bases, with 4 bases of the junction left unmatched. The CDR3 coding sequence is TGTGCCAGCGGGCAGCGGGACTACGAGCAGTACTTC. Its protein is CASGQRDYEQYF.

V and J are TRBV6-6 and TRBJ2-1; 9 bases align to TRBD2. Trimming cost V 5 bases and J 3 bases; bases outside gene matches: 5. Germline V gene lookup returns CDR1 MNHNY and CDR2 SVGAGI (reference sequence). The CDR3 sequence is 15 residues long. The CDR3 DNA follows: TGTGCCAGCAGTGAGTCTAGCGGGGACTACAATGAGCAGTTCTTC. Translating it yields CASSESSGDYNEQFF.

The rearrangement links TRBV5-1 to TRBJ2-7; D might be TRBD2 (6 bases). Germline CDR1 SGHRS, CDR2 YFSETQ. V gave up 0 bases and J gave up 4 bases, with 17 bases separating them. This CDR3 has 16 amino acids. The DNA for the CDR3 is TGCGCCAGCAGCTTGGTCGGGGGAGCCCAAACTTACGAGCAGTACTTC. It is translated as CASSLVGGAQTYEQYF.

The V gene is TRBV7-8, the J gene TRBJ2-7; TRBD2 matches at 14 bases. The CDR3 spans 19 residues. Germline CDR1 SGHVS, CDR2 FQNEAQ. V lost 1 base, J lost 2 bases, and 10 bases stayed unmatched. DNA of the CDR3: TGTGCCAGCAGCTTAGATCCGACTAGCGGGAGGGAGATCACCTACGAGCAGTACTTC. Protein product: CASSLDPTSGREITYEQYF.

The V gene is TRBV4-2, the J gene TRBJ1-2; possible D gene TRBD1, 6 bases. Germline V lookup: CDR1 LGHNA, CDR2 YNFKEQ. The V end lost 3 bases, the J end lost 0 bases, and 11 bases lay between the germline ends. The CDR3 covers 15 residues. DNA of the CDR3: TGTGCCAGCAGCCAGTGGACAGATCCTAACTATGGCTACACCTTC. It specifies CASSQWTDPNYGYTF.

The chain joins TRBV20-1 to TRBJ2-3; D gene ambiguous. This CDR3 has 10 residues. Germline-derived CDR1 and CDR2 are DFQATT and SNEGSKA (reference sequence). V gave up 3 bases and J gave up 5 bases, with 3 bases separating them. This CDR3 is CSASGDTQYF. DNA of the CDR3: TGCAGTGCTAGCGGAGATACGCAGTATTTT.

This clone was detected once. The rearrangement links TRBV18 to TRBJ2-1; 8 positions match TRBD1. The length of the CDR3 is 16 residues. J was trimmed by 6 bases and V by 3 bases; bases with no gene match: 10. In germline, CDR1 is KGHSH, CDR2 LQKENI. The CDR3 loop reads CASSPPDRVEGNEQFF. The CDR3 nucleotides are TGTGCCAGCTCACCCCCGGACAGGGTGGAGGGCAATGAGCAGTTCTTC.

The chain uses TRBV18 and TRBJ1-4; tentatively, D is TRBD1 (5 bases). The CDR3 covers 15 residues. Germline-derived CDR1 and CDR2 are KGHSH and LQKENI. The germline V and J ends were trimmed by 3 bases and 7 bases, with 15 bases remaining between them. The CDR3 loop reads CASSPQGQASEKLFF. Here the CDR3 DNA reads TGTGCCAGCTCACCCCAGGGCCAGGCTAGTGAAAAACTGTTTTTT.

The V and J genes are TRBV7-2 and TRBJ1-2; TRBD1 agrees at 7 bases. The CDR3 runs 16 residues. Germline V lookup: CDR1 SGHTA, CDR2 FQGNSA. V was clipped by 0 bases and J by 2 bases; unmatched bases: 6. The CDR3 DNA is TGTGCCAGCAGCTTAGCTTTCAGGGGGAACAACTATGGCTACACCTTC. The encoded protein is CASSLAFRGNNYGYTF.

This clone has a single count. The chain couples TRBV5-1 to TRBJ2-1; the match to TRBD2 covers 7 bases. Germline V lookup: CDR1 SGHRS, CDR2 YFSETQ. J lost 1 base, V lost 6 bases, and 4 bases had no gene match. The CDR3 spans 14 residues. CDR3 in amino acids: CASKGTTSYNEQFF. In nucleotides, the CDR3 is TGCGCCAGCAAGGGGACTACTTCCTACAATGAGCAGTTCTTC.

This clone was seen once. J is TRBJ2-7 and V is TRBV28; 10 bases line up with TRBD1. This CDR3 region has 13 residues. The ends lost 7 bases at V and 12 bases at J; junction bases unmatched: 12. Germline CDR1 is MDHEN and CDR2 is SYDVKM. The CDR3 loop reads CASTLTGGLPRYF. The CDR3, as DNA: TGTGCCAGCACCTTGACAGGGGGCCTCCCCAGGTACTTC.